This T cell receptor beta chain was sequenced for a study of radiation and T cells in renal cell carcinoma. Study-wide results and limits: Top tumor clonotypes rose in blood 2 weeks post-radiation, then contracted.

As to this clone: Antigen unknown.

This CDR3 region has 13 residues. Per germline, CDR1 SGHNT and CDR2 YYREEE (reference sequence). Trimming removed 2 bases at V and 6 bases at J, with 9 bases between. Time point noted: blood 2 weeks post-SBRT. The treatment denotes: 15 Gy SBRT to primary tumor, nephrectomy 4 weeks later. Blood was sampled at baseline, 2 weeks and 4 weeks after SBRT. Here immunoSEQ multiplex PCR was the method, and the copy in TCRdb shows in-frame clones only, minus some. The sample yields just over 150,000 clones, approximately 88% seen once. The source material was blood, sampled from a patient whose treatment included radiotherapy and nephrectomy. The TCR comes from a woman between 45 and 65 years old with renal cell carcinoma. V and J are TRBV5-4 and TRBJ1-5; D perhaps matches TRBD1 (6 bases). The CDR3 here is CASSLGGTQPQHF. CDR3 DNA sequence: TGTGCCAGCAGCTTAGGGGGTACTCAGCCCCAGCATTTT.